A selection of T cell receptor beta chains follows, all from one sample in a study of shared T cell receptors in the human thymus. Produced via immunoSEQ multiplex PCR; TCRdb's table is partial and in-frame only. Of more than 300,000 clones in the sample, around 95% were seen once. Sequencing used thymocytes. The receptor set was obtained from a human donor. The CDR3 runs from the conserved cysteine through the conserved F or W. D genes are given only for firm matches. Rows may omit the clone size; those that give it use once, few, many or a size class.

d_call	clone_size	v_call	j_call	cdr3_nt	cdr3_aa
NA	NA	TRBV27	TRBJ2-7	TGTGCCAGCAGTTTATTGTGGGGAAGCTCCTACGAGCAGTACTTC	CASSLLWGSSYEQYF
TRBD2	NA	TRBV30	TRBJ2-5	TGTGCCTGGAGTAGCGGGAAGTCGGAGACCCAGTACTTC	CAWSSGKSETQYF
NA	once	TRBV5-6	TRBJ2-3	TGTGCCAGCAGCTTGGCCGGTAGCAGAGATACGCAGTATTTT	CASSLAGSRDTQYF
NA	NA	TRBV10-3	TRBJ2-5	TGTGCCATCAGTGAGTCGAGGACCCAGTACTTC	CAISESRTQYF
NA	NA	TRBV5-4	TRBJ1-3	TGTGCCAGCAGCTCGGTGGGAGTCCGCTCTGGAAACACCATATATTTT	CASSSVGVRSGNTIYF
NA	NA	TRBV18	TRBJ2-3	TGTGCCAGCTCACCAGCACCCCCTACACGGGGCGACTTTAGCACAGATACGCAGTATTTT	CASSPAPPTRGDFSTDTQYF
TRBD2	NA	TRBV20-1	TRBJ2-7	TGCAGTGCTAGCGGGGGGGGACCCCAGTACTTC	CSASGGGPQYF
TRBD2	NA	TRBV4-1	TRBJ2-1	TGCGCCAGCAGCCAAAGGGGTATAGCGGGAGGACGGGATGGGTGGAATGAGCAGTTCTTC	CASSQRGIAGGRDGWNEQFF
TRBD1	NA	TRBV28	TRBJ2-3	TGTGCCAGCAGTTTAATTTCGGGACAGGGGTTGTACGGCACAGATACGCAGTATTTT	CASSLISGQGLYGTDTQYF
TRBD1	NA	TRBV7-6	TRBJ1-2	TGTGCCAGCAGCTCCTCAGGGGGGGGGCTCGGTGGCTACACCTTC	CASSSSGGGLGGYTF
NA	few	TRBV14	TRBJ2-1	TGTGCCAGCAGCCGGCAACGGGGGCAGGGGTTGATCAATGAGCAGTTCTTC	CASSRQRGQGLINEQFF
NA	NA	TRBV6-4	TRBJ1-1	TGTGCCAGCAGTGACTCCGATGAAGCTTTCTTT	CASSDSDEAFF
NA	NA	TRBV29-1	TRBJ2-7	TGCAGCTTACCCGACAGCCGATTCCCTTCCTACGAGCAGTACTTC	CSLPDSRFPSYEQYF
NA	NA	TRBV27	TRBJ2-1	TGTGCCAGCAGTTTACGTCCCGCGGACGGGAGCTCCTACAATGAGCAGTTCTTC	CASSLRPADGSSYNEQFF
TRBD1	NA	TRBV28	TRBJ1-1	TGTGCCAGCAGATTTATATCGGACAGGGAAGAAACTGAAGCTTTCTTT	CASRFISDREETEAFF
NA	NA	TRBV4-1	TRBJ2-1	TGCGCCAGCAGCCAAGACACCAGCTCCTACAATGAGCAGTTCTTC	CASSQDTSSYNEQFF
NA	once	TRBV5-8	TRBJ2-5	TGTGCCAGCAGCTTCCGGTTCCCATTAACGCAGGAGACCCAGTACTTC	CASSFRFPLTQETQYF
NA	NA	TRBV28	TRBJ1-2	TGTGCCAGCAGATTTTGGACTAGGGGTGACGGCTACACCTTC	CASRFWTRGDGYTF
NA	NA	TRBV7-3	TRBJ2-1	TGTGCCAGCAGCTTAAGCGGGGCCTACTGTGAGCAGTTCTTC	CASSLSGAYCEQFF
TRBD2	few	TRBV4-3	TRBJ2-7	TGCGCCAGCAGCCATACGACTAGCGGAACCCTTAGCGAGCAGTACTTC	CASSHTTSGTLSEQYF
NA	once	TRBV5-6	TRBJ2-7	TGTGCCAGCAGCTTCTATTGGCTCTATACCGGCTACGAGCAGTACTTC	CASSFYWLYTGYEQYF
TRBD2	NA	TRBV4-1	TRBJ2-1	TGCGCCAGCAGCCAACTCTTGGCGGGAGAAGGCAATGAGCAGTTCTTC	CASSQLLAGEGNEQFF
TRBD2	NA	TRBV6-4	TRBJ2-2	TGTGCCAGCAGTGACCGGGGGAGGGGCCCCGGGGAGCTGTTTTTT	CASSDRGRGPGELFF
NA	NA	TRBV5-5	TRBJ1-1	TGTGCCAGCAGCCCTAAGGAGTGGGACGGTGGCCCGAACACTGAAGCTTTCTTT	CASSPKEWDGGPNTEAFF
NA	once	TRBV27	TRBJ1-3	TGTGCCAGCAGTTTAAGGCGCCCTGCTGAAGGAAACACCATATATTTT	CASSLRRPAEGNTIYF
NA	NA	TRBV20-1	TRBJ2-5	TGCAAAGGGGGGGAGACCCAGTACTTC	CKGGETQYF
TRBD1	NA	TRBV11-3	TRBJ2-7	TGTGCCAGCAGCTCGACAGGGGTTTTTCACGAGCAGTACTTC	CASSSTGVFHEQYF
TRBD1	NA	TRBV18	TRBJ1-2	TGTGCCAGCTCACCTCCTTGGACAGGCTATGGCTACACCTTC	CASSPPWTGYGYTF
TRBD1	NA	TRBV27	TRBJ2-3	TGTGCCAGCAGTTTCCTGGGGACAGGGGCTTTAGTTGCCACAGATACGCAGTATTTT	CASSFLGTGALVATDTQYF
NA	NA	TRBV6-6	TRBJ2-3	TGTGCCAGCCGGCCCGGGGGGCGTGCAGATACGCAGTATTTT	CASRPGGRADTQYF